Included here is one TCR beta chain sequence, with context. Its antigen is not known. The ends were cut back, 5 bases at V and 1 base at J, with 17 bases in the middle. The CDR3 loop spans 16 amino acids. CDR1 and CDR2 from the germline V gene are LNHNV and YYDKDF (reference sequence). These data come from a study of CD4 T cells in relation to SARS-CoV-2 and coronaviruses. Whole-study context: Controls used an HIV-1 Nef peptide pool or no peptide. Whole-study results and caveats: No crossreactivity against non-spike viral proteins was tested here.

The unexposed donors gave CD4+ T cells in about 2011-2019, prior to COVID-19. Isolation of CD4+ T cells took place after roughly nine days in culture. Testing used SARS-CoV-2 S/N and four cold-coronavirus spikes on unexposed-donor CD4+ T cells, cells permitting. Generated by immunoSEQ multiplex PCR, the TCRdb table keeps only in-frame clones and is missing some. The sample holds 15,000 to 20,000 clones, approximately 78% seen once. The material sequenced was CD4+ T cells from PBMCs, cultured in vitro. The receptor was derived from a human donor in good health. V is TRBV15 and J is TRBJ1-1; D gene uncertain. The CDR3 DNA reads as TGTGCCACCAGCCTGAACGCCGGGTCTCCGAACACTGAAGCTTTCTTT. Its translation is CATSLNAGSPNTEAFF.